What follows are 27 T cell receptor beta chains derived from one specimen sequenced in a study of immune heterogeneity within non-small cell lung tumors. Per sample, approximately 600 ng of bulk tumor genomic DNA was the template used. Multiple widely separated biopsies were taken from each primary tumor at surgery. Each patient presented with untreated, newly diagnosed non-small cell lung cancer and received curative surgery. A first 10-cycle multiplex round used 32 V-gene and 13 J-gene primers on TCR beta CDR3. TCRdb re-analysed the multiplex PCR reads in MiXCR, keeping a single row per CDR3 protein. Altogether roughly 3,200 distinct CDR3 sequences are present, about 22% being singletons, with the ten largest covering 16%. What was sequenced was lung tumor tissue. The receptors come from a man in his 60s with non-small cell lung cancer.

This clonotype is labeled medium-sized (0.01 to 0.1%). V is TRBV2 and J is TRBJ1-4; no reliable D call. Trimming cost V 2 bases and J 7 bases, with 11 bases left between them. This CDR3 comprises 14 residues. Germline lookup yields CDR1 SNHLY and CDR2 FYNNEI. This CDR3 is CASSEPSGGEKLFF. DNA of the CDR3: TGTGCCAGCAGTGAACCGTCGGGCGGTGAAAAACTGTTTTTT.

By proportion, this clonotype is medium-sized. V usage is TRBV2 and J usage is TRBJ1-4, with D perhaps matching TRBD1 (5 bases). Trimming shortened V by 9 bases and J by 0 bases, and 8 bases separated the two germline ends. CDR1 and CDR2 (germline): SNHLY, FYNNEI. CDR3 size: 13 residues. In DNA, the CDR3 is TGTGCCAGTAGGGGAACAACTAATGAAAAACTGTTTTTT. It yields the protein CASRGTTNEKLFF.

In the case of this clonotype: A much more abundant neighbour one base away suggests this may be a read error. This sequence joins TRBV7-9 and TRBJ1-2; D call uncertain. Germline values: CDR1 SEHNR, CDR2 FQNEAQ (reference sequence). The CDR3 is 13 amino acids. Trimming removed 9 bases at V and 2 bases at J, with 13 bases between. The CDR3 loop is CARSQTGNYGYTF. The CDR3 DNA sequence: TGTGCCAGAAGCCAGACGGGAAACTATGGCTACACCTTC.

This clonotype is medium-sized by share. The chain combines TRBV28 with TRBJ2-3; D ambiguous. Germline V gene lookup returns CDR1 MDHEN and CDR2 SYDVKM. CDR3 length equals 13 residues. V lost 3 bases and J lost 8, with 12 bases in between. This CDR3 reads CASSLALTGTQYF. The CDR3 DNA reads TGTGCCAGCAGTTTGGCTCTTACGGGTACGCAGTATTTT.

This clonotype is labeled medium-sized. CDR3: CASSSQGYQETQYF. CDR3 DNA sequence: TGTGCCAGCAGTAGTCAGGGGTACCAAGAGACCCAGTACTTC. The genes are TRBV2 and TRBJ2-5; D might be TRBD1 (6 bases). This CDR3 region has 14 residues. V lost 5 bases, J lost 0 bases, and 10 bases lay in between. Germline V gene sequence: CDR1 SNHLY, CDR2 FYNNEI.

This clonotype was counted once. A much larger clone sits a single nucleotide away, making a read error possible. The rearrangement links TRBV28 to TRBJ2-5; D is perhaps TRBD2 (5 bases). The CDR3 length is 12 residues. Trimming cost V 9 bases and J 2 bases, with 10 bases left between them. The germline V gene encodes CDR1 MDHEN and CDR2 SYDVKM. CDR3 protein: CARGGLQETQYF. DNA of the CDR3: TGTGCCAGAGGCGGGTTACAAGAGACCCAGTACTTC.

This clonotype is judged medium-sized (0.01 to 0.1%). The V gene is TRBV7-8, the J gene TRBJ1-1; TRBD1 agrees at 7 bases. CDR1 and CDR2 from the germline V gene are SGHVS and FQNEAQ. J was trimmed by 2 bases and V by 5 bases; bases with no gene match: 11. CDR3 length equals 16 residues. CDR3 loop: CASSPGGTATNTEAFF. Here the CDR3 DNA reads TGTGCCAGCAGCCCCGGGGGGACAGCAACAAACACTGAAGCTTTCTTT. Looking up the rest from reference TRBV7-8 and TRBJ1-1 gives the full variable domain: GAGVSQSPRYKVAKRGQDVALRCDPISGHVSLFWYQQALGQGPEFLTYFQNEAQLDKSGLPSDRFFAERPEGSVSTLKIQRTQQEDSAVYLCASSPGGTATNTEAFFGQGTRLTVV.

Worth noting for this clonotype: A much larger clone differs from this one at a single base, so this may be a read error. A read error is likely, as this CDR3 ends without the conserved phenylalanine or tryptophan. The chain uses TRBV12-3 or TRBV12-4 and TRBJ1-2; D not certain. The CDR3 spans 13 residues. The V end was cut by 2 bases, the J end by 4 bases, with 8 bases between. The CDR3 region has the DNA TGTGCCAGCAGTTTACCTGCGGTCTATGGCTACACCTTA. It translates to CASSLPAVYGYTL.

For this clonotype: A much larger clone is a single base away; this may be a read error. This sequence joins TRBV20-1 and TRBJ2-1, with 10 bases matching TRBD2. Germline V gene data show CDR1 as DFQATT and CDR2 as SNEGSKA (reference sequence). V lost 7 bases and J lost 4; bases outside the gene matches: 7. This CDR3 contains 14 residues. CDR3 coding DNA: TGCAGTGTCAAAGCGGGAGGGCCTTACAATGAGCAGTTCTTC. Translated: CSVKAGGPYNEQFF.

This clonotype is deemed medium-sized. The chain couples TRBV12-3 or TRBV12-4 to TRBJ2-1, with TRBD1 matching 11 bases. V gave up 3 bases and J gave up 8 bases; unmatched junction bases: 12. CDR3 length: 17 amino acids. In DNA, the CDR3 is TGTGCCAGCAGTTTCTCTTTTGGACAGGGGGCGCGGGATGAGCAGTTCTTC. It specifies CASSFSFGQGARDEQFF.

Comment on this clonotype: A much larger clone lies one base from this, so it may be a read error. The chain has TRBV4-1 and TRBJ1-5; D remains unclear. Germline V gene lookup returns CDR1 MGHRA and CDR2 YSYEKL. The CDR3 sequence is 18 residues long. V gave up 4 bases and J gave up 6 bases, with 25 bases separating them. In DNA form, the CDR3 reads TGCGCCAGCAGCCCATCCTTTTTATCTTCAGGCCTCAGTCAGCCCCAGCATTTT. Translated: CASSPSFLSSGLSQPQHF.

By proportion, this clonotype is medium-sized. The chain couples TRBV5-1 to TRBJ2-7; D is ambiguous. CDR3 size: 15 residues. Deletions cut 0 bases from V and 7 bases from J, with 17 bases between. Germline CDR1 SGHRS, CDR2 YFSETQ. The CDR3 protein is CASSLGTQNLGEQYF. CDR3 in DNA: TGCGCCAGCAGCTTGGGGACCCAGAACCTGGGAGAGCAGTACTTC.

By share, this clonotype counts as medium-sized. V and J are TRBV19 and TRBJ2-7, with 7 bases identical to TRBD2. Unmatched junction bases numbered 2, after V lost 7 bases and J lost 2 bases. Looked up from germline, CDR1 is LNHDA and CDR2 is SQIVND (reference sequence). CDR3 length: 12 amino acids. In DNA form, the CDR3 reads TGTGCCAGTACCAGCGGGACCTACGAGCAGTACTTC. Its protein product is CASTSGTYEQYF. The whole variable domain, filled in from reference TRBV19 and TRBJ2-7, reads DGGITQSPKYLFRKEGQNVTLSCEQNLNHDAMYWYRQDPGQGLRLIYYSQIVNDFQKGDIAEGYSVSREKKESFPLTVTSAQKNPTAFYLCASTSGTYEQYFGPGTRLTVT.

By frequency in the sample, this clonotype is medium-sized (0.01 to 0.1%). V and J are TRBV6-1 and TRBJ1-4; D gene uncertain. The germline CDR1 and CDR2 sequences are MNHNS and SASEGT. Trimming shortened V by 1 base and J by 4 bases, and 22 bases separated the two germline ends. The CDR3 loop spans 19 amino acids. The CDR3: CASSEVRSGGTGSNEKLFF. The CDR3 DNA reads as TGTGCCAGCAGTGAAGTGAGGAGCGGAGGAACTGGCAGTAATGAAAAACTGTTTTTT.

Within the sample, this clonotype is medium-sized. The chain couples TRBV12-3 or TRBV12-4 to TRBJ2-1; 7 bases agree with TRBD2. CDR3 size: 15 residues. The trim removed 2 bases at V and 6 bases at J, leaving 7 bases unmatched. CDR3 sequence (DNA): TGTGCCAGCAGTTTAAGCGGGAATTACTTCAATGAGCAGTTCTTC. Translating it yields CASSLSGNYFNEQFF.

A word on this clonotype: A much larger clone lies one base from this, so it may be a read error. CDR3 region: CSSSPGLDGETQYF. CDR3 DNA sequence: TGTTCCAGCAGCCCGGGGCTAGATGGGGAGACCCAGTACTTC. The chain recombines TRBV2 with TRBJ2-5, with D possibly called TRBD1 or TRBD2 (5 bases each). The CDR3 extends over 14 amino acids. Germline loops: CDR1 SNHLY, CDR2 FYNNEI.

By share of the sample, this clonotype is medium-sized. V usage is TRBV5-1 and J usage is TRBJ2-1, with TRBD1 matching 7 bases. The CDR3 has 12 residues. The germline V gene encodes CDR1 SGHRS and CDR2 YFSETQ. The trim removed 2 bases at V and 8 bases at J, leaving 1 base unmatched. CDR3 region: CASSFQGDEQFF. The CDR3 DNA sequence: TGCGCCAGCAGCTTCCAGGGGGATGAGCAGTTCTTC.

This clonotype was seen a handful of times. Sequence at one end of the junction differs from germline and may be a read error. The chain combines TRBV3-1 with TRBJ2-5; D unclear. CDR1 and CDR2 from the germline V gene are LGHDT and YNNKEL (reference sequence). CDR3 length equals 13 residues. This CDR3 is CARSQDRQGTQYF. For the CDR3, the DNA is TGTGCCAGAAGCCAGGATCGTCAAGGGACCCAGTACTTC.

Only a few counts were recorded for this clonotype. This clone may be a read error of a much larger clone one base away. The V call is TRBV7-2, the J call TRBJ2-7; weak D call: TRBD1 (6 bases). CDR3 size: 15 residues. Germline V lookup: CDR1 SGHTA, CDR2 FQGNSA. V dropped 5 bases and J dropped 3 bases, with 17 bases sitting between them. This CDR3 is CASSRAQGMFYEQYF. In nucleotides, the CDR3 is TGTGCCAGCAGCCGAGCACAGGGAATGTTCTACGAGCAGTACTTC.

This clonotype is labeled as medium-sized. This sequence joins TRBV28 and TRBJ1-5; no firm D call. V was clipped by 1 base and J by 2 bases, with 6 bases between them. The CDR3 has 14 amino acids. Germline loops: CDR1 MDHEN, CDR2 SYDVKM. The CDR3 nucleotides read TGTGCCAGCAGTTTATACGGGGGCAATCAGCCCCAGCATTTT. Amino acids: CASSLYGGNQPQHF.

This clonotype showed up many times. The J gene is TRBJ2-1, the V gene TRBV7-9; TRBD2 matches at 11 bases. The CDR3 has 19 residues. The V segment lost 5 bases and the J segment 7 bases; nucleotides outside the gene matches: 19. Per germline, CDR1 SEHNR and CDR2 FQNEAQ (reference sequence). The CDR3 DNA sequence: TGTGCCAGCAGCCGAACTAGCGGGAGTCCAATATTAAGGGGGAATGAGCAGTTCTTC. As protein: CASSRTSGSPILRGNEQFF. Combining the CDR3 with reference TRBV7-9 and TRBJ2-1 gives the whole variable domain DTGVSQNPRHKITKRGQNVTFRCDPISEHNRLYWYRQTLGQGPEFLTYFQNEAQLEKSRLLSDRFSAERPKGSFSTLEIQRTEQGDSAMYLCASSRTSGSPILRGNEQFFGPGTRLTVL.

In this sample, this clonotype is medium-sized (0.01 to 0.1%). Sequence at one end of the junction differs from germline and may be a read error. This chain links TRBV28 with TRBJ2-3; 8 bases align to TRBD1. CDR1 and CDR2 from the germline V gene are MDHEN and SYDVKM. This CDR3 spans 16 amino acids. The CDR3 loop is CASSSTGGFMTDTQYF. The CDR3 bases are TGTGCCAGCAGTTCCACAGGGGGATTCATGACAGATACGCAATATTTT.

By share of the sample, this clonotype is medium-sized (0.01 to 0.1%). This chain joins TRBV28 and TRBJ2-1; D might be TRBD2 (6 bases). V lost 6 bases and J 5 bases, leaving 20 bases between the germline ends. CDR1 MDHEN and CDR2 SYDVKM come from the germline V gene. This CDR3 is 16 amino acids long. DNA of the CDR3: TGTGCCAGCAGATCCCTCTCGGGCGGGAATAACAATGAGCAGTTCTTC. Its protein is CASRSLSGGNNNEQFF.

This clonotype is categorized as large (0.1 to 1%). The chain uses TRBV20-1 and TRBJ2-7; TRBD1 matches at 7 bases. The CDR3 sequence is 17 residues long. V dropped 5 bases and J dropped 1; count of bases not matched to a gene: 17. Germline CDR1 is DFQATT and CDR2 is SNEGSKA (reference sequence). In DNA form, the CDR3 reads TGCAGTGCTGAAAATGGGATGAGACAGGGCTCTTCCTACGAGCAGTACTTC. Translating it yields CSAENGMRQGSSYEQYF.

By share of the sample, this clonotype is medium-sized (0.01 to 0.1%). CDR3 protein: CASSFGGGYGYTF. In DNA form, the CDR3 reads TGTGCCAGCAGTTTTGGGGGTGGCTATGGCTACACCTTC. The chain links TRBV28 to TRBJ1-2; weak D call: TRBD1 (5 bases). CDR3 length: 13 amino acids. Trimming took 3 bases from V and 4 from J, leaving 9 bases between them. Germline V gene sequence: CDR1 MDHEN, CDR2 SYDVKM.

In its sample, this clonotype is medium-sized. V is TRBV6-5 and J is TRBJ1-1; 10 nucleotides align to TRBD1. Per germline, CDR1 MNHEY and CDR2 SVGAGI. The CDR3 sequence is 17 residues long. With 0 bases clipped from V and 4 bases from J, the junction kept 8 bases outside the gene matches. The CDR3 nucleotides read TGTGCCAGCAGTTACTCGGCGGGACAGGGGTTCGGCACTGAAGCTTTCTTT. Translation gives CASSYSAGQGFGTEAFF.

This clonotype counts as medium-sized. CDR3 residues: CASRLGAYNEQFF. The CDR3 nucleotides are TGTGCCAGTAGACTGGGAGCCTACAATGAGCAGTTCTTC. The rearrangement joins TRBV19 to TRBJ2-1, with D tentatively TRBD2 (5 bases). The CDR3 is 13 amino acids. V lost 6 bases to trimming and J lost 2 bases, with 8 bases between them. CDR1 and CDR2 from the germline V gene are LNHDA and SQIVND (reference sequence).